Listed below are T cell receptor beta chains from one sample, sequenced in a study of shared clonotypes between healthy human individuals. Sequencing was performed with immunoSEQ multiplex PCR; in TCRdb, only in-frame clones are kept and a portion is missing. The table shows 1 million to 1.2 million clones, with 60% to 80% occurring only once. The sample taken for sequencing was memory CD4+ T cells from PBMCs. The receptors were sampled from a man between 18 and 35 years old in good health. Some clones in this sample may be carry-over from other donors' samples. Both conserved end residues are part of each CDR3. A D gene is named only where the DNA matches it firmly. Clone sizes are given selectively: once, few, many, or a class where the clone is expanded.

cdr3_aa,cdr3_nt,v_call,clone_size,d_call,j_call
CASSFRGDRSYNEQFF,TGTGCCAGCAGCTTTCGGGGTGACAGGTCCTACAATGAGCAGTTCTTC,TRBV11-2,NA,NA,TRBJ2-1
CASSEGTGRGAFF,TGTGCCAGCAGTGAAGGGACAGGACGTGGGGCTTTCTTT,TRBV2,NA,TRBD1,TRBJ1-1
CASSLGQGEYEQYF,TGCGCCAGCAGCTTAGGACAGGGCGAATACGAGCAGTACTTC,TRBV5-1,few,TRBD1,TRBJ2-7
CASSMNRNTEAFF,TGTGCCAGCAGCATGAATCGGAACACTGAAGCTTTCTTT,TRBV28,NA,NA,TRBJ1-1
CASSYTTGGPYGYTF,TGTGCCAGCAGTTACACGACAGGGGGCCCCTATGGCTACACCTTC,TRBV6-6,NA,TRBD1,TRBJ1-2
CASSVALAGFDEQFF,TGTGCCAGCAGCGTAGCGCTAGCGGGATTCGATGAGCAGTTCTTC,TRBV9,NA,TRBD2,TRBJ2-1
CASSSVRDAGYTF,TGTGCCAGCAGTTCAGTCAGGGATGCGGGCTACACCTTC,TRBV27,NA,NA,TRBJ1-2
CASSPDRVGTEAFF,TGTGCCAGCAGCCCTGACAGGGTTGGCACTGAAGCTTTCTTT,TRBV14,many,TRBD1,TRBJ1-1
CASSIQGLNSLTF,TGTGCCAGTAGTATACAGGGGCTTAATTCCCTGACTTTC,TRBV19,NA,NA,TRBJ2-6
CASSSPSGRGHEQYF,TGTGCCAGCAGTTCCCCTAGCGGGAGAGGTCACGAGCAGTACTTC,TRBV28,NA,TRBD2,TRBJ2-7
CASSARDREPDTQYF,TGTGCCAGCAGCGCGCGGGACAGGGAACCAGATACGCAGTATTTT,TRBV11-3,NA,TRBD1,TRBJ2-3
CASSLGLAGELAEQYF,TGCGCCAGCAGCTTGGGGTTAGCGGGAGAATTGGCCGAGCAGTACTTC,TRBV4-3,NA,TRBD2,TRBJ2-7
CASSFGQGDTGELFF,TGTGCCAGCTCATTCGGACAGGGCGACACCGGGGAGCTGTTTTTT,TRBV18,NA,TRBD1,TRBJ2-2
CASSFLGGQGASYEQYF,TGTGCCAGCAGCTTTTTAGGGGGACAGGGGGCCTCCTACGAGCAGTACTTC,TRBV7-2,NA,TRBD1,TRBJ2-7
CASSLTRTLAYNEQFF,TGTGCCAGCAGCTTAACGCGGACTCTCGCCTACAATGAGCAGTTCTTC,TRBV7-3,NA,NA,TRBJ2-1
CASSEGSYSPLHF,TGTGCCAGCAGTGAAGGGAGTTATTCACCCCTCCACTTT,TRBV6-1,few,NA,TRBJ1-6
CATLTSEETQYF,TGTGCCACCCTGACTAGCGAGGAGACCCAGTACTTC,TRBV2,NA,TRBD2,TRBJ2-5
CASSLDKADTGELFF,TGTGCCAGCAGCTTAGACAAGGCCGACACCGGGGAGCTGTTTTTT,TRBV7-8,NA,NA,TRBJ2-2
CASSFSGSGANVLTF,TGCGCCAGCAGCTTTTCGGGTAGTGGGGCCAACGTCCTGACTTTC,TRBV5-1,NA,NA,TRBJ2-6
CASSPADTQYF,TGTGCCAGCTCCCCCGCGGATACGCAGTATTTT,TRBV18,NA,NA,TRBJ2-3
CASRGGQSTEAFF,TGTGCCAGCAGGGGGGGGCAGAGCACTGAAGCTTTCTTT,TRBV6-6,NA,NA,TRBJ1-1
CASSVLAQETQYF,TGTGCCAGCAGCGTACTAGCGCAAGAGACCCAGTACTTC,TRBV9,NA,NA,TRBJ2-5
CASSVMGVDTQYF,TGTGCCAGCAGCGTTATGGGCGTCGATACGCAGTATTTT,TRBV11-3,NA,NA,TRBJ2-3
CASSSTRTPNTEAFF,TGTGCCAGCAGTTCAACGCGGACGCCCAACACTGAAGCTTTCTTT,TRBV6-6,many,NA,TRBJ1-1
CASSTGITGLGEQFF,TGTGCCAGCTCGACCGGGATCACTGGGTTGGGTGAGCAGTTCTTC,TRBV18,NA,NA,TRBJ2-1
CASSGLSEQYF,TGCGCCAGCAGCGGGCTGTCTGAGCAGTACTTC,TRBV5-1,once,NA,TRBJ2-7
CASSPQGQGEKLFF,TGTGCCAGCAGCCCCCAGGGACAGGGTGAAAAACTGTTTTTT,TRBV7-9,NA,TRBD1,TRBJ1-4
CASSTIRQGANSPLHF,TGCGCCAGCAGCACAATCCGACAGGGGGCGAATTCACCCCTCCACTTT,TRBV5-1,NA,TRBD1,TRBJ1-6
CASSRQNNNEQFF,TGTGCCAGCAGTCGACAGAATAACAATGAGCAGTTCTTC,TRBV6-4,few,NA,TRBJ2-1
CACPGSYNEQFF,TGTGCCTGCCCCGGCTCCTACAATGAGCAGTTCTTC,TRBV30,few,NA,TRBJ2-1
CASSAGGQGWYEQYF,TGTGCCAGCAGTGCCGGCGGACAGGGATGGTACGAGCAGTACTTC,TRBV2,once,TRBD1,TRBJ2-7
CASSFGGRAGTGELFF,TGTGCCAGCAGCTTCGGCGGGAGGGCCGGGACCGGGGAGCTGTTTTTT,TRBV5-4,NA,TRBD2,TRBJ2-2
CASSLVGVSGNTIYF,TGCGCCAGCAGCTTGGTTGGAGTCTCTGGAAACACCATATATTTT,TRBV5-1,NA,NA,TRBJ1-3
CASSSLPGGGNTEAFF,TGTGCCAGCAGTTCCTTACCAGGGGGAGGGAACACTGAAGCTTTCTTT,TRBV6-5,NA,TRBD1,TRBJ1-1
CASDSRSGSSYNEQFF,TGTGCCAGCGACAGTCGGAGCGGGAGCTCCTACAATGAGCAGTTCTTC,TRBV28,NA,TRBD2,TRBJ2-1
CASSLAGAQPQHF,TGTGCCAGCAGTTTGGCGGGGGCACAGCCCCAGCATTTT,TRBV28,NA,NA,TRBJ1-5
CASSLGLAGEDTQYF,TGCGCCAGCAGCCTGGGACTAGCGGGAGAGGATACGCAGTATTTT,TRBV5-1,NA,TRBD2,TRBJ2-3
CACSPGGYEQYF,TGTGCCTGTTCCCCCGGGGGCTACGAGCAGTACTTC,TRBV30,NA,NA,TRBJ2-7
CASSSDRMNTEAFF,TGTGCCAGCTCATCTGACAGGATGAACACTGAAGCTTTCTTT,TRBV18,NA,NA,TRBJ1-1
CAISESARTGAFSNEQFF,TGTGCCATCAGTGAAAGTGCTCGGACCGGTGCCTTCTCCAATGAGCAGTTCTTC,TRBV10-3,NA,NA,TRBJ2-1
CAISDQVRANQAGAFF,TGTGCCATCAGTGATCAGGTTAGGGCCAACCAGGCCGGCGCTTTCTTT,TRBV10-3,NA,NA,TRBJ1-1
CARGGEGKTQYF,TGTGCCCGGGGAGGGGAGGGGAAGACCCAGTACTTC,TRBV30,NA,TRBD2,TRBJ2-5
CASSSLAEISTDTQYF,TGTGCCAGCAGTTCCCTAGCGGAAATAAGCACAGATACGCAGTATTTT,TRBV27,NA,TRBD2,TRBJ2-3
CASSEDSWDKAKNIQYF,TGTGCCAGCAGTGAAGATTCTTGGGACAAAGCCAAAAACATTCAGTACTTC,TRBV2,NA,NA,TRBJ2-4